This T cell receptor beta chain was captured by sequencing in a study of CD8 T cells in ankylosing spondylitis (TCRdb year 2017). A note on the overall study: To find TCR variants linked to disease, the study profiled T cell receptor beta repertoires in ankylosing spondylitis patients and healthy donors. The full study cohort comprised 25 ankylosing spondylitis patients and 85 to 120 healthy donors. Samples of peripheral blood were taken, and for ankylosing spondylitis patients, synovial fluid was collected as well.

The germline V gene supplies CDR1 SQVTM and CDR2 ANQGSEA. V is cut by 4 bases and J by 2 bases, and the space between the germline ends is 8 bases. The CDR3 goes from the cysteine to the phenylalanine over 12 residues. Only the CDR3 portion is preserved as DNA: 36 bases, with reading frame beginning at the first base. General findings and caveats noted by the study authors: Some TCR beta motif variants had previously been reported in synovial fluid and blood of reactive arthritis patients, which suggested common disease-initiation mechanisms. Blood from ankylosing spondylitis patients appeared to be characterized by a TCR beta motif made up of seven or eight highly homologous amino acid variants. The disease-linked clones were reported to be significantly enriched in matched synovial fluid samples from ankylosing spondylitis patients. The disease-linked clones had a CD8+ phenotype and were found at relatively low frequencies in peripheral blood.

The reads were generated on an Illumina MiSeq. Quantitative 5'-RACE with molecular barcodes was the method used to prepare the TCR beta libraries. From the authors' description of their analysis: Disease-linked TCR variants were identified with a new computational method built on a probabilistic model of VDJ rearrangement. TCRdb's own reprocessing of the public reads used fastp at Q25 and MiXCR and kept productive beta chains. For every CDR3 protein sequence, its rows merge into one entry that carries the most common genes and DNA. The V and J calls were determined by TCRdb, not by the authors. The sample table holds fewer than 25,000 distinct CDR3 sequences, of which over 10% were seen once. Of the sample, about 35% is held by the ten largest clones. In regard to this clonotype: It lacks a known antigen. Base qualities are missing; no much larger clone stands one base away.

Rearrangement joined TRBV29-1 to TRBJ2-5; a tentative D call is TRBD1 (6 bases match). Sequencing was carried out using blood. This TCR derives from a male donor with ankylosing spondylitis or in good health (not recorded which). The CDR3 amino acid sequence is: CSVGQGQETQYF. The DNA sequence is given as TGCAGCGTTGGTCAGGGGCAAGAGACCCAGTACTTC.